The clone carrying this T cell receptor (beta chain) is medium-sized within its sample. MiXCR, applied by TCRdb to the PCR reads, yields one record per CDR3 protein. Of roughly 6,600 distinct CDR3 sequences listed, about 29% are singletons. The source of the sample is a study of immune characterization of retroperitoneal liposarcoma. The CDR3 is 13 amino acids. The germline V and J ends were trimmed by 6 bases and 0 bases, with 8 bases remaining between them. Germline assignment: CDR1 MNHNY and CDR2 SVGAGI (reference sequence). The gene calls are TRBV6-6 and TRBJ2-5; no firm D call. The sample was tumor tissue. This TCR was recovered from a female donor with retroperitoneal liposarcoma. CDR3 coding DNA: TGTGCCAGCAGCCGCTCTTACCAAGAGACCCAGTACTTC. Residues: CASSRSYQETQYF.